Shown below are 16 T cell receptor beta chains from a single sample sequenced in a study of blood T cell repertoires in COVID-19. Measured with immunoSEQ multiplex PCR; TCRdb has only the in-frame clones, and not every one. In the table there are fewer than 250,000 clones, roughly nine tenths of which are singletons. Sequences were obtained from peripheral blood. These receptors all stem from a man aged 70 or older with acute or convalescent COVID-19.

V usage is TRBV9 and J usage is TRBJ1-3, with 8 bases that match TRBD1. The germline V gene has CDR1 SGDLS and CDR2 YYNGEE. This CDR3 is 15 amino acids long. J gave up 4 bases and V 0 bases, and 3 bases lay outside the gene matches. The CDR3 sequence is CASSVGGQGGNTIYF. The CDR3 DNA reads TGTGCCAGCAGCGTAGGTGGACAGGGAGGAAACACCATATATTTT.

The V gene is TRBV5-5, the J gene TRBJ2-7, with 8 nucleotides matching TRBD1. CDR1 is SGHKS and CDR2 is YYEKEE in the germline V gene (reference sequence). Trimming at V came to 1 base and at J to 4 bases, leaving 4 bases not matched to a gene. This CDR3 comprises 14 residues. CDR3 loop: CASSLTGGRYEQYF. The CDR3 DNA reads as TGTGCCAGCAGCTTGACAGGGGGTAGGTACGAGCAGTACTTC.

J is TRBJ2-1 and V is TRBV18; 12 positions agree with TRBD2. The CDR3 has 16 amino acids. With V trimmed by 2 bases and J by 7 bases, 6 bases remained unmatched. The germline V gene encodes CDR1 KGHSH and CDR2 LQKENI. DNA of the CDR3: TGTGCCAGCTCACCATACCCCGGGACTAGCGGGAATGAGCAGTTCTTC. Translating it yields CASSPYPGTSGNEQFF.

This chain joins TRBV5-1 and TRBJ2-1; D is perhaps TRBD1 (5 bases). V lost 0 bases and J 4 bases, leaving 11 bases between the germline ends. In germline, CDR1 is SGHRS, CDR2 YFSETQ. The CDR3 totals 15 residues. The CDR3 nucleotides read TGCGCCAGCAGCTTGGGGGGCTGGCTTTACAATGAGCAGTTCTTC. This translates into CASSLGGWLYNEQFF.

The gene calls are TRBV28 and TRBJ2-1; 8 bases are a match to TRBD1. V was pared by 6 bases and J by 4 bases, with 5 bases of the junction left unmatched. Germline V CDR1 and CDR2: MDHEN, SYDVKM. The CDR3 length is 14 residues. CDR3 sequence (DNA): TGTGCCAGCAGGGCAGGGGGCAGGTACAATGAGCAGTTCTTC. Its translation is CASRAGGRYNEQFF.

The chain has TRBV29-1 and TRBJ1-1; D is unclear. The CDR3 is 13 amino acids. The V and J ends lost 1 base and 0 bases respectively, with 6 bases between them. Germline V lookup: CDR1 SQVTM, CDR2 ANQGSEA. As DNA, the CDR3 is TGCAGCGTTGAAGTGGCAGTGAACACTGAAGCTTTCTTT. It is translated as CSVEVAVNTEAFF.

This chain joins TRBV5-5 and TRBJ2-7; no clear D gene. V lost 0 bases to trimming and J lost 5 bases, with 15 bases between them. This CDR3 is built from 15 residues. Per the germline V gene, CDR1 is SGHKS and CDR2 is YYEKEE (reference sequence). The CDR3 reads CASSLVSTGKHEQYF. Here the CDR3 DNA reads TGTGCCAGCAGCTTGGTCTCAACGGGTAAGCACGAGCAGTACTTC.

The V call is TRBV6-1, the J call TRBJ2-1; TRBD2 matches at 8 bases. With V trimmed by 1 base and J by 8 bases, 13 bases remained unmatched. Germline V CDR1 and CDR2: MNHNS, SASEGT. CDR3 length: 17 amino acids. CDR3 amino acids: CASSEVRSQRESDEQFF. The CDR3 nucleotides are TGTGCCAGCAGTGAAGTCCGAAGCCAGCGGGAGTCGGATGAGCAGTTCTTC.

The rearrangement links TRBV11-3 to TRBJ2-2, with no clear D. This CDR3 has 13 residues. Germline loops: CDR1 SGHNT, CDR2 YENEEA. The ends were cut back, 0 bases at V and 6 bases at J, with 5 bases in the middle. The CDR3 sequence is CASSLDSAGELFF. The CDR3 nucleotides read TGTGCCAGCAGCTTAGATTCAGCCGGGGAGCTGTTTTTT. The full variable domain, in which reference TRBV11-3 and TRBJ2-2 provide the parts outside the CDR3, is EAGVVQSPRYKIIEKKQPVAFWCNPISGHNTLYWYLQNLGQGPELLIRYENEEAVDDSQLPKDRFSAERLKGVDSTLKIQPAELGDSAVYLCASSLDSAGELFFGEGSRLTVL.

The rearrangement joins TRBV27 to TRBJ1-5; no reliable D call. This CDR3 comprises 14 residues. In germline, CDR1 is MNHEY, CDR2 SMNVEV (reference sequence). Trimming left V 4 bases short and J 0 bases short, with 7 bases between. The CDR3 sequence is CASSSLSSNQPQHF. CDR3 nucleotides: TGTGCCAGCAGTTCCTTATCTAGCAATCAGCCCCAGCATTTT.

This rearrangement joins TRBV27 to TRBJ1-1, with D possibly matching TRBD1 (5 bases). The CDR3 runs to 17 residues. Germline loops: CDR1 MNHEY, CDR2 SMNVEV (reference sequence). V lost 3 bases to trimming and J lost 0 bases, with 17 bases between them. This chain's CDR3 is CASSFVQSGYMNTEAFF. The CDR3 DNA reads as TGTGCCAGCAGTTTTGTCCAGTCAGGGTATATGAACACTGAAGCTTTCTTT.

The V call is TRBV19, the J call TRBJ1-1, with D possibly matching TRBD1 (5 bases). The CDR3 contains 14 residues. Looked up from germline, CDR1 is LNHDA and CDR2 is SQIVND (reference sequence). With 9 bases removed from V and 5 bases from J, the gap between germline ends came to 19 bases. This chain's CDR3 is CASERGGAGTEAFF. The CDR3 DNA reads TGTGCCAGCGAAAGGGGAGGGGCGGGAACTGAAGCTTTCTTT.

The table lists this clone with a count of one. This rearrangement joins TRBV6-5 to TRBJ1-2; a weak D match, TRBD1 (6 bases). Trimming cost V 0 bases and J 5 bases, with 7 bases left between them. In germline, CDR1 is MNHEY, CDR2 SVGAGI. The CDR3 extends over 13 amino acids. The CDR3 sequence is CASSYSTGYGYTF. CDR3 nucleotides: TGTGCCAGCAGTTACTCGACAGGATATGGCTACACCTTC.

The rearrangement links TRBV5-1 to TRBJ2-1; TRBD2 matches 9 bases. CDR3 length: 15 residues. Germline V lookup: CDR1 SGHRS, CDR2 YFSETQ. The V gene end was trimmed by 2 bases and the J gene end by 7 bases; junction bases not matched to a gene: 7. CDR3 loop: CASSLAGGVGNEQFF. The CDR3 DNA reads as TGCGCCAGCAGCTTAGCGGGAGGCGTTGGTAATGAGCAGTTCTTC. The full variable domain, in which reference TRBV5-1 and TRBJ2-1 provide the parts outside the CDR3, is KAGVTQTPRYLIKTRGQQVTLSCSPISGHRSVSWYQQTPGQGLQFLFEYFSETQRNKGNFPGRFSGRQFSNSRSEMNVSTLELGDSALYLCASSLAGGVGNEQFFGPGTRLTVL.

This rearrangement joins TRBV6-5 to TRBJ1-1, with 7 positions matching TRBD1. The CDR3 runs 14 residues. Trimming at V came to 4 bases and at J to 5 bases, leaving 7 bases not matched to a gene. Per the germline V gene, CDR1 is MNHEY and CDR2 is SVGAGI. CDR3 DNA: TGTGCCAGCAGTTCTTACGACAGGGAAACTGAAGCTTTCTTT. This sequence encodes CASSSYDRETEAFF.

This chain joins TRBV7-8 and TRBJ1-2, with D possibly matching TRBD1 (5 bases). The CDR3 sequence is 16 residues long. Per germline, CDR1 SGHVS and CDR2 FQNEAQ. Trimming removed 5 bases at V and 2 bases at J, with 18 bases between. The CDR3 here is CASSRVGGAENYGYTF. CDR3 coding DNA: TGTGCCAGCAGCCGTGTCGGCGGGGCAGAAAACTATGGCTACACCTTC. Full variable domain (missing parts from reference TRBV7-8 and TRBJ1-2): GAGVSQSPRYKVAKRGQDVALRCDPISGHVSLFWYQQALGQGPEFLTYFQNEAQLDKSGLPSDRFFAERPEGSVSTLKIQRTQQEDSAVYLCASSRVGGAENYGYTFGSGTRLTVV.